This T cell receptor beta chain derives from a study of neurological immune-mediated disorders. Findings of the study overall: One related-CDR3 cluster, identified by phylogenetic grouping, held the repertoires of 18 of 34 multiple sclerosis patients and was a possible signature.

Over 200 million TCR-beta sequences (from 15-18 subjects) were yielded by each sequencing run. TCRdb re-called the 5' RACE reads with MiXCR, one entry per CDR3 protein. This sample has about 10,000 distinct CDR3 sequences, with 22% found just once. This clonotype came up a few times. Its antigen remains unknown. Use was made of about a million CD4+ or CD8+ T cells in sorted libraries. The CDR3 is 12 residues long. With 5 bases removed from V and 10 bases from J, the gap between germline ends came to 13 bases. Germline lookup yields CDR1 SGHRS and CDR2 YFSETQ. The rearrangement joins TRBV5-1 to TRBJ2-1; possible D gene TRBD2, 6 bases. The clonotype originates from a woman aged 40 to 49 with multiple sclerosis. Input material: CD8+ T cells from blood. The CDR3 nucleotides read TGCGCCAGCAGTCAGGAGGCGGGGGAGCAGTTCTTC. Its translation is CASSQEAGEQFF.